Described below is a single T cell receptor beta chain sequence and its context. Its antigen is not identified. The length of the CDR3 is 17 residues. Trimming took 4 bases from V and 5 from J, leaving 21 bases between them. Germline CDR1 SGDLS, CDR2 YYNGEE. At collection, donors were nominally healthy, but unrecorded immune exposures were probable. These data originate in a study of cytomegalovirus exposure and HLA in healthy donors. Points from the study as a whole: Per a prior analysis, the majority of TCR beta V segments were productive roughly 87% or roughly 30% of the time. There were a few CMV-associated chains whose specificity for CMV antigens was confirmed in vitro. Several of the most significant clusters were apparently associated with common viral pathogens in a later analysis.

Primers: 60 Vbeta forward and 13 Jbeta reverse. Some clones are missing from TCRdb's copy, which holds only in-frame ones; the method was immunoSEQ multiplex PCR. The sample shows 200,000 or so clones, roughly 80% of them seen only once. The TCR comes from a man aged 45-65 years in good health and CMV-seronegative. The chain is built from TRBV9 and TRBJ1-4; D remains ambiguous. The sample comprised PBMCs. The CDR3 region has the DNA TGTGCCAGCAGCCTCCGGCCCGCAATCGAGGGAAATGAAAAACTGTTTTTT. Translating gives CASSLRPAIEGNEKLFF.